The TCR beta chain under discussion was sequenced for a study of beta chain features in type 1 diabetes. The investigators reverse transcribed all of the isolated RNA, so they sequenced expressed TCRB transcripts. Method: immunoSEQ multiplex PCR; TCRdb's copy keeps in-frame clones and lacks some. The table lists about 390,000 clones, roughly a tenth of them singletons. The V and J ends lost 3 bases and 2 bases respectively, with 14 bases between them. The CDR3 contains 15 residues. Per germline, CDR1 SGHRS and CDR2 YFSETQ. Details on this clone: What it recognizes is unknown.

CD4+ cells of the naive, central memory, regulatory and stem cell-like memory types were sorted via CD45RO/CCR7/CD25/CD127/CD95/CD27. Findings and caveats of the study: Shortening of TCRB CDR3s, moderate but significant, appeared in all four CD4+ subsets of Type 1 diabetes patients. Any HLA type influence on TCRB rearrangement was left unresolved here.

This receptor was taken from a man aged 30 to 45 with type 1 diabetes. The V gene is TRBV5-1, the J gene TRBJ1-1; D not resolved. The specimen was central memory CD4+ T cells from blood. The CDR3 nucleotides read TGCGCCAGCAGCTGGAACCCCAACTTCAACACTGAAGCTTTCTTT. Protein sequence: CASSWNPNFNTEAFF.